These 8 T cell receptor beta chains share one sample of origin, sequenced in a study of T cell responses to AZD1222 COVID-19 vaccine. The assay was immunoSEQ multiplex PCR, and TCRdb's table has in-frame clones only and misses some. Among 90,000 to 120,000 clones, approximately 87% were seen once, and the ten largest hold roughly 3%. The sequencing here drew on peripheral blood, taken on day 0 of AZD1222 vaccination. Receptors originate from an adult in good health.

The rearrangement links TRBV3-1 (or the pseudogene TRBV3-2) to TRBJ1-6, with D perhaps matching TRBD1 (5 bases). From germline, CDR1 is LGHDT and CDR2 YNNKEL (reference sequence). CDR3 length: 13 amino acids. The V and J ends lost 4 bases and 10 bases respectively, with 11 bases between them. CDR3 nucleotide sequence: TGTGCCAGCAGCCGAGACAGTTTCTCACCCCTCCACTTT. It is translated as CASSRDSFSPLHF.

This chain joins TRBV7-2 and TRBJ1-6; D is ambiguous. CDR3 size: 14 residues. The germline V gene encodes CDR1 SGHTA and CDR2 FQGNSA. V was shortened by 1 base and J by 7 bases, with 8 bases between the two germline ends. The CDR3 coding sequence is TGTGCCAGCAGCTTAGTCCCCGAGAATTCACCCCTCCACTTT. Translation gives CASSLVPENSPLHF.

The chain carries TRBV19 and TRBJ1-5; no reliable D call. The length of the CDR3 is 15 residues. Germline lookup yields CDR1 LNHDA and CDR2 SQIVND (reference sequence). V was trimmed by 7 bases and J by 4 bases, leaving 17 bases between them. The CDR3 sequence is CASNVRAQRNQPQHF. The CDR3 DNA reads TGTGCCAGTAACGTCCGGGCCCAAAGGAATCAGCCCCAGCATTTT.

The chain couples TRBV27 to TRBJ1-2, with a weak D call TRBD1 (6 bases). Trimming shortened V by 2 bases and J by 2 bases, and 9 bases separated the two germline ends. There are 14 residues in the CDR3. CDR1 and CDR2 from the germline V gene are MNHEY and SMNVEV (reference sequence). CDR3 coding DNA: TGTGCCAGCAGTTTAGGGACAACCAACTATGGCTACACCTTC. Protein product: CASSLGTTNYGYTF.

The chain couples TRBV5-4 to TRBJ2-5; possibly TRBD1 for D (6 bases). V lost 4 bases and J lost 2, with 9 bases in between. This CDR3 has 13 amino acids. Germline CDR1 reads SGHNT; CDR2 reads YYREEE (reference sequence). DNA of the CDR3: TGTGCCAGCAGCCGGGACACTCAAGAGACCCAGTACTTC. As protein: CASSRDTQETQYF. Full variable domain (rest looked up from reference TRBV5-4 and TRBJ2-5): ETGVTQSPTHLIKTRGQQVTLRCSSQSGHNTVSWYQQALGQGPQFIFQYYREEENGRGNFPPRFSGLQFPNYSSELNVNALELDDSALYLCASSRDTQETQYFGPGTRLLVL.

This clone appeared once. J is TRBJ1-2 and V is TRBV19; D may be TRBD1 (5 bases). V gave up 3 bases and J gave up 1 base, with 6 bases separating them. This CDR3 has 13 residues. Germline-derived CDR1 and CDR2 are LNHDA and SQIVND (reference sequence). The DNA for the CDR3 is TGTGCCAGTAGTATGGGGGGTAACTATGGCTACACCTTC. It yields the protein CASSMGGNYGYTF.

As to this clone: This CDR3 is also generated by other DNA sequences in the sample. The chain recombines TRBV20-1 with TRBJ2-3, with D unclear. Trimming removed 1 base from V and 5 bases from J, with 4 bases in between. Germline V gene sequence: CDR1 DFQATT, CDR2 SNEGSKA (reference sequence). The length of the CDR3 is 11 residues. CDR3 sequence reads: CSARVLDTQYF. The CDR3 DNA reads TGCAGTGCTAGAGTTCTAGATACGCAGTATTTT.

Concerning this clone: The junction and the germline gene differ at one end; a read error may be behind it. This rearrangement joins TRBV7-7 to TRBJ2-5, with D possibly being TRBD2 (6 bases). Germline lookup yields CDR1 SSHAT and CDR2 FNYEAQ (reference sequence). This CDR3 has 17 amino acids. CDR3 amino acids: CASSLAPVGGLQETQYF. The CDR3 DNA follows: TGTGCTAGCAGCTTAGCCCCAGTCGGGGGACTCCAAGAGACCCAGTACTTC.